Detailed here is one T cell receptor beta chain. As yet, its antigen is unknown. Using immunoSEQ multiplex PCR, the repertoire was profiled, and TCRdb retains in-frame clones only, with some absent. The data show under 35,000 clones, roughly 90% seen once. The data belong to a study of PD-1 blockade in classical Hodgkin lymphoma. The germline CDR1 and CDR2 sequences are SGHVS and FQNEAQ. The CDR3 totals 15 residues. Losses at the gene ends were 4 bases for V and 7 bases for J; bases not matched to a gene: 11. Study-level findings and limits: Repertoire difference causes, possibly disease activity or prior therapy, remain undefined. A reduction in baseline TCR diversity was reportedly seen in newly diagnosed patients relative to healthy donors.

Time point noted: newly diagnosed, previously untreated cHL patient sample. Purified CD4+ T cells were obtained from thawed PBMCs through magnetic negative selection. The rearrangement links TRBV7-8 to TRBJ2-7; 9 positions agree with TRBD1. The sequence was collected from a human donor with classical Hodgkin lymphoma. The sequencing sample was made of CD4+ T cells from blood. CDR3 sequence: CASSSRQGESYEQYF. CDR3 DNA: TGTGCCAGCAGCTCCAGACAGGGGGAGTCGTATGAGCAGTACTTC.